This T cell receptor beta chain emerged from a study of spatial heterogeneity in lung cancer. The overall study: Detection consistently yielded more beta chains than alpha chains.

Time point described: sample taken at primary tumor resection. No cell sorting; template was whole RNA from tumor, lung tissue or PBMC. TCRdb analysed the 5' RACE reads with MiXCR anew, one entry per CDR3 protein. Here the sample spans some 16,000 distinct CDR3 sequences, around 3.3% being singletons. The sample holds many counts of this clonotype. This beta chain lies outside the target of a library built for alpha chains; its clone size means little. From germline, CDR1 is DFQATT and CDR2 SNEGSKA (reference sequence). CDR3 size: 15 residues. J gave up 6 bases and V 4 bases, and 13 bases lay outside the gene matches.

This chain links TRBV20-1 with TRBJ2-7, with 9 bases identical to TRBD2. This TCR came from a male donor with early-stage non-small cell lung cancer. The source material was normal lung tissue next to the tumor, sampled at surgery. CDR3 nucleotides: TGCAGTGCTACCCCCTTAGCGGGAGCAGTTCGCGAGCAGTACTTC. Residues: CSATPLAGAVREQYF.